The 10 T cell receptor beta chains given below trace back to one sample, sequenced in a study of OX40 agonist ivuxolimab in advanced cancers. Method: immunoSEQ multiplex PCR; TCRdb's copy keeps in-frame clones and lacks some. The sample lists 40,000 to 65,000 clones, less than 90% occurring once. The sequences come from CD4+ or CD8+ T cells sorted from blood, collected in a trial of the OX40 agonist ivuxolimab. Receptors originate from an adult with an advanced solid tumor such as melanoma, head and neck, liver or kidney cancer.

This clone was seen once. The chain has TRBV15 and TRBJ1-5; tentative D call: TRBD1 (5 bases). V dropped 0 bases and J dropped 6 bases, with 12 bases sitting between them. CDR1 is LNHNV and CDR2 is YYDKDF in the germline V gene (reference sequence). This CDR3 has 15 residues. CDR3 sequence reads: CATSRDRGDLQPQHF. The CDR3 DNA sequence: TGTGCCACCAGCAGAGATCGGGGGGACCTTCAGCCCCAGCATTTT.

CDR3 sequence reads: CASSFTAGNTEAFF. The CDR3 region has the DNA TGTGCCAGCAGCTTCACAGCCGGGAACACTGAAGCTTTCTTT. The chain uses TRBV5-4 and TRBJ1-1; unclear D gene. Per the germline V gene, CDR1 is SGHNT and CDR2 is YYREEE (reference sequence). The V and J ends lost 2 bases and 1 base respectively, with 9 bases between them. The length of the CDR3 is 14 residues.

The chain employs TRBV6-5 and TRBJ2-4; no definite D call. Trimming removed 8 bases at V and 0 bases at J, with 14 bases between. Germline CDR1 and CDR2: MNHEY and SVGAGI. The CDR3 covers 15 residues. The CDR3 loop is CASSGQGLAKNIQYF. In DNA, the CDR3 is TGTGCCAGCTCCGGGCAAGGGCTAGCCAAAAACATTCAGTACTTC.

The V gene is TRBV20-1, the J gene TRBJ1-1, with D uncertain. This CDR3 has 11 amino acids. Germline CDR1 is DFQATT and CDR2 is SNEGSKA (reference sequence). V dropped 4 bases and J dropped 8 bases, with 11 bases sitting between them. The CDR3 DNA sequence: TGCAGTGCTACCCGATCGGTAGAAGCTTTCTTT. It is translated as CSATRSVEAFF.

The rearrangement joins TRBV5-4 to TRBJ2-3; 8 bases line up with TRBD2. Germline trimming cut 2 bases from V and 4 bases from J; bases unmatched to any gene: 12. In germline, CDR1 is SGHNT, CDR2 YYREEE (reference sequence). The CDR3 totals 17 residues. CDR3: CASSFRLPRAGADTQYF. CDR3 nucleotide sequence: TGTGCCAGCAGCTTTAGGCTTCCCCGAGCGGGGGCAGATACGCAGTATTTT. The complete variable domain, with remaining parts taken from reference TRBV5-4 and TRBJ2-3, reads ETGVTQSPTHLIKTRGQQVTLRCSSQSGHNTVSWYQQALGQGPQFIFQYYREEENGRGNFPPRFSGLQFPNYSSELNVNALELDDSALYLCASSFRLPRAGADTQYFGPGTRLTVL.

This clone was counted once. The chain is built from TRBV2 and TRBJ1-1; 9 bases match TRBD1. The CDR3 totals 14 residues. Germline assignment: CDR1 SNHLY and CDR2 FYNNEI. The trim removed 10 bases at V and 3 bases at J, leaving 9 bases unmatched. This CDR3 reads CATKTGGFDTEAFF. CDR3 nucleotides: TGTGCCACCAAAACAGGGGGCTTCGACACTGAAGCTTTCTTT. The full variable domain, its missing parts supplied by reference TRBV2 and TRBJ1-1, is EPEVTQTPSHQVTQMGQEVILRCVPISNHLYFYWYRQILGQKVEFLVSFYNNEISEKSEIFDDQFSVERPDGSNFTLKIRSTKLEDSAMYFCATKTGGFDTEAFFGQGTRLTVV.

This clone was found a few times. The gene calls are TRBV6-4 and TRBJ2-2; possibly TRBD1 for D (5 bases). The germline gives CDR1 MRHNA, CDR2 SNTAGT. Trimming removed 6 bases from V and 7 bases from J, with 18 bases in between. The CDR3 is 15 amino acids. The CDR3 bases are TGTGCCAGCAGGCACGACAGTAGAACCCTCGGGGAGCTGTTTTTT. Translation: CASRHDSRTLGELFF.

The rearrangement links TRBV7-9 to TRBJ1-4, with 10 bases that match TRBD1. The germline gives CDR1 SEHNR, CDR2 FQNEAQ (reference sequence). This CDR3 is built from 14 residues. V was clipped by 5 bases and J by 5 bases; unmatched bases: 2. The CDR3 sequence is CASSAGQGNEKLFF. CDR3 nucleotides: TGTGCCAGCAGCGCGGGACAGGGGAATGAAAAACTGTTTTTT.

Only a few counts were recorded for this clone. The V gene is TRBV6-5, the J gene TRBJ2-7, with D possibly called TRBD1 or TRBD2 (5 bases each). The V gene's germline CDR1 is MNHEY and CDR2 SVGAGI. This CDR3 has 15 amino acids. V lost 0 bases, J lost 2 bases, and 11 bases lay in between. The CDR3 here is CASSYSGPSTYEQYF. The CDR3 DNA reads TGTGCCAGCAGTTACTCGGGACCGTCGACCTACGAGCAGTACTTC.

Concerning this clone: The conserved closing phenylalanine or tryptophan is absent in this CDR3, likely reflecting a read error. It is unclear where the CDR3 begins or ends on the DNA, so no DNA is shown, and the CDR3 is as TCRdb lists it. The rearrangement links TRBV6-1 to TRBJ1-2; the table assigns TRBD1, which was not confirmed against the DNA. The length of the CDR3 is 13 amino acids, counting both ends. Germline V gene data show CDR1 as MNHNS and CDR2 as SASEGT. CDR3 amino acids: CASSERQSSLGVI.